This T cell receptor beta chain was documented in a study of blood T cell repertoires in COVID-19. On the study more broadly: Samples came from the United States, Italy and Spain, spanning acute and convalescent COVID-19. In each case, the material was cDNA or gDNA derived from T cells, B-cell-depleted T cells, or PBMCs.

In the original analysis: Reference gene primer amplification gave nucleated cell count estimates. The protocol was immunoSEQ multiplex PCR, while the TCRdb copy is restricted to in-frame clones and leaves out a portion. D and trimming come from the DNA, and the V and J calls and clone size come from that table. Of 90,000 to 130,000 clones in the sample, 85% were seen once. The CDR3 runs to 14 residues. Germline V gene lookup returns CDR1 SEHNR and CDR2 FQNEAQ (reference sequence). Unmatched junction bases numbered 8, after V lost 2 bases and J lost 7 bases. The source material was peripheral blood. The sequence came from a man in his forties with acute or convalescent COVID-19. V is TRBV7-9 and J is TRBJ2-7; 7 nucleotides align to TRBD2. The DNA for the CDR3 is TGTGCCAGCAGCTTAATCGGGGGGACCAGGGAGCAGTACTTC. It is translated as CASSLIGGTREQYF.